This TCR beta chain was sequenced for a study of blood T cell repertoires in COVID-19. Study-level background: Sources were T cells, B-cell-depleted T cells, or PBMCs; the material itself was cDNA or gDNA.

The data were produced by immunoSEQ multiplex PCR, yet TCRdb's version contains in-frame clones alone and is incomplete. The repertoire includes 110,000 to 150,000 clones, about 80% of them detected once, and approximately 45% sits in the top ten. This CDR3 is 16 amino acids long. J gave up 1 base and V 2 bases, and 4 bases lay outside the gene matches. The germline V gene has CDR1 SGHVS and CDR2 FQNEAQ. This clone was counted between two and nine times. The sequencing sample was made of peripheral blood. The J gene is TRBJ1-1, the V gene TRBV7-8; 10 positions agree with TRBD1. The sequence was obtained from a human donor in a cohort sampled during active COVID-19. This CDR3 reads CASSLRDRGSNTEAFF. In DNA, the CDR3 is TGTGCCAGCAGCTTAAGGGACAGGGGATCGAACACTGAAGCTTTCTTT.